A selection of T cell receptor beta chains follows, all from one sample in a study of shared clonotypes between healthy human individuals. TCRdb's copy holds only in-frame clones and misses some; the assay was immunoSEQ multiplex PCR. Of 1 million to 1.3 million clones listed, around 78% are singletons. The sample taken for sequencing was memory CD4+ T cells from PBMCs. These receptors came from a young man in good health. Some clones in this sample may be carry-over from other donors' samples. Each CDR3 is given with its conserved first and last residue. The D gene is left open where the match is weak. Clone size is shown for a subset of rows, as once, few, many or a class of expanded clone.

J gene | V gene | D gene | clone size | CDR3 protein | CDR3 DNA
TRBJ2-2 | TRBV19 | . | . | CASSIGAATGELFF | TGTGCCAGTAGTATAGGGGCAGCCACCGGGGAGCTGTTTTTT
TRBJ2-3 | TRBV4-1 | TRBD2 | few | CASSQASGSVGTDTQYF | TGCGCCAGCAGCCAAGCTAGCGGGAGTGTTGGCACAGATACGCAGTATTTT
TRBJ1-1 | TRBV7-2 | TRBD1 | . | CASSSSTGGKNTEAFF | TGTGCCAGCAGCTCATCGACAGGGGGGAAGAACACTGAAGCTTTCTTT
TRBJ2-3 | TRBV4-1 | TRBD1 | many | CASSRTGTGVGDTQYF | TGCGCCAGCAGCCGGACCGGGACAGGGGTGGGAGATACGCAGTATTTT
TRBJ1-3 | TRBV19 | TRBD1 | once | CASSEGARGNTIYF | TGTGCCAGTAGTGAGGGGGCGCGTGGAAACACCATATATTTT
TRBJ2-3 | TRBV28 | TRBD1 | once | CASRNTVGQVDLGDTQYF | TGTGCCAGCAGAAATACAGTGGGACAGGTGGATTTAGGGGATACGCAGTATTTT
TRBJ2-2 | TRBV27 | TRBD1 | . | CASRAGQGAREGLTGELFF | TGTGCCAGCAGGGCGGGGCAGGGGGCGCGAGAGGGGCTCACCGGGGAGCTGTTTTTT
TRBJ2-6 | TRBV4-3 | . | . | CASSQDSAGANVLTF | TGCGCCAGCAGCCAAGACTCAGCGGGGGCCAACGTCCTGACTTTC
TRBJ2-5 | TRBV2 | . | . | CASSDGFQETQYF | TGTGCCAGCAGTGACGGCTTCCAAGAGACCCAGTACTTC
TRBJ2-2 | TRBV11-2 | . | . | CASSLVPSSGANTGELFF | TGTGCCAGCAGCTTAGTACCTTCCAGCGGCGCGAACACCGGGGAGCTGTTTTTT
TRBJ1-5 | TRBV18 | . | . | CASSPDSNGNQPQHF | TGTGCCAGCTCACCGGACAGCAACGGCAATCAGCCCCAGCATTTT
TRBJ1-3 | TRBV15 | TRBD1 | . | CATSNAGRRDSRNTIYF | TGTGCCACCAGCAACGCGGGTCGCCGGGACAGCCGAAACACCATATATTTT
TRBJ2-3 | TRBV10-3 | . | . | CAISLVGPTDTQYF | TGTGCCATCAGCCTCGTGGGGCCCACAGATACGCAGTATTTT
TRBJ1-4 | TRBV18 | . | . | CASSPSVGEKLFF | TGTGCCAGCTCACCCTCGGTCGGGGAAAAACTGTTTTTT
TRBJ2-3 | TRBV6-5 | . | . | CASRLYLAPDTQYF | TGTGCCAGCAGACTATATTTAGCGCCAGATACGCAGTATTTT
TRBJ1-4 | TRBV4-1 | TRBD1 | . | CASSQDGGGQGGEKLFF | TGCGCCAGCAGCCAAGATGGGGGGGGACAGGGTGGTGAAAAACTGTTTTTT
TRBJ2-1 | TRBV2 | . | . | CASSDEGGYNEQFF | TGTGCCAGCAGTGACGAGGGAGGCTACAATGAGCAGTTCTTC
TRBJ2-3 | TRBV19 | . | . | CASSIRTAGDTQYF | TGTGCCAGTAGTATACGAACCGCCGGAGATACGCAGTATTTT
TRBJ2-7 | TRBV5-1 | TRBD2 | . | CASSLGPGLASSYEQYF | TGCGCCAGCAGCTTAGGTCCGGGACTAGCGAGCTCCTACGAGCAGTACTTC
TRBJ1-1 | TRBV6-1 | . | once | CASSVGSLNTEAFF | TGTGCCAGCAGTGTGGGCAGCTTGAACACTGAAGCTTTCTTT
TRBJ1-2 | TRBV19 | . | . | CASSRGASINYGYTF | TGTGCCAGTAGTAGGGGGGCAAGCATCAACTATGGCTACACCTTC
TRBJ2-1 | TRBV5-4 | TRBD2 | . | CASSLGTSGSGEQFF | TGTGCCAGCAGCTTAGGTACTAGCGGGAGTGGTGAGCAGTTCTTC
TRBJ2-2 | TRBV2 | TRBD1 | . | CASSWDRTGELFF | TGTGCCAGCAGCTGGGACAGGACCGGGGAGCTGTTTTTT
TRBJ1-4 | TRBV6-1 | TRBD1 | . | CASSGTATDEKLFF | TGTGCCAGCAGCGGGACAGCCACGGATGAAAAACTGTTTTTT
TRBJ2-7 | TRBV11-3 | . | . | CASSLGPSYEQYF | TGTGCCAGCAGCTTAGGACCCTCCTACGAGCAGTACTTC